The rows below give T cell receptor beta chains drawn from one sample of a study of blood T cell repertoires in COVID-19. Clones were read by immunoSEQ multiplex PCR, and TCRdb kept only the in-frame ones, dropping some. This repertoire shows about 100,000 clones, 80% to 95% found once; its top ten account for more than 5%. The sequencing sample was made of peripheral blood. The receptors shown here come from a man aged 65 to 85 with acute or convalescent COVID-19. Both conserved end residues are part of each CDR3. The D gene is left open where the match is weak. The size entry is marked missing in some rows and otherwise reads once, few, many or a size class.

j_call d_call v_call clone_size cdr3_aa cdr3_nt
TRBJ1-1 - TRBV4-1 - CASSQVGGGNTEAFF TGCGCCAGCAGCCAAGTGGGGGGAGGGAACACTGAAGCTTTCTTT
TRBJ1-5 - TRBV5-4 - CASSRQGRDQPQHF TGTGCCAGCAGCAGGCAGGGTCGGGATCAGCCCCAGCATTTT
TRBJ2-7 TRBD1 TRBV5-1 - CASSSYPTGGQTYEQYF TGCGCCAGCAGCTCATATCCAACAGGGGGCCAAACCTACGAGCAGTACTTC
TRBJ1-4 TRBD1 TRBV6-5 - CASSYGTGLGEKLFF TGTGCCAGCAGTTACGGGACAGGGTTGGGGGAAAAACTGTTTTTT
TRBJ1-4 TRBD1 TRBV10-3 - CATSGDSTNEKLFF TGTGCCACTTCGGGGGACAGCACGAATGAAAAACTGTTTTTT
TRBJ1-1 - TRBV19 - CASSQRGHSNTEAFF TGTGCCAGTAGTCAAAGGGGACATAGCAACACTGAAGCTTTCTTT
TRBJ1-6 - TRBV6-5 - CASSYSRQSPLHF TGTGCCAGCAGTTACTCGAGGCAGTCCCCCCTCCACTTT
TRBJ2-3 TRBD1 TRBV13 - CASSLESSQGAYTQYF TGTGCCAGCAGCTTAGAGTCTTCGCAGGGGGCGTATACGCAGTATTTT
TRBJ1-3 TRBD1 TRBV30 - CAWSWGQLGNTIYF TGTGCCTGGAGTTGGGGACAGCTTGGAAACACCATATATTTT
TRBJ2-3 - TRBV28 - CASSLFEADTQYF TGTGCCAGCAGTTTATTCGAGGCAGATACGCAGTATTTT
TRBJ2-7 TRBD2 TRBV29-1 - CSVVWTSGASSYEQYF TGCAGCGTTGTATGGACTAGCGGGGCTAGCTCCTACGAGCAGTACTTC
TRBJ1-5 TRBD1 TRBV2 - CASRVMGQGNQPQHF TGTGCCAGCAGAGTTATGGGACAGGGGAATCAGCCCCAGCATTTT
TRBJ2-1 TRBD2 TRBV11-2 - CASSLGAGVGYNEQFF TGTGCCAGCAGCCTAGGAGCGGGAGTCGGCTACAATGAGCAGTTCTTC
TRBJ2-3 TRBD1 TRBV5-1 - CASSFGTGVVGTDTQYF TGCGCCAGCAGCTTCGGGACAGGGGTTGTTGGCACAGATACGCAGTATTTT
TRBJ1-6 - TRBV7-2 few CASSINNSPLHF TGTGCCAGCAGCATAAATAATTCACCCCTCCACTTT
TRBJ2-2 TRBD2 TRBV2 - CASNLSGRQTGELFF TGTGCCAGCAACTTAAGCGGGAGACAGACCGGGGAGCTGTTTTTT
TRBJ2-3 TRBD1 TRBV28 - CASAGGILDTQYF TGTGCCAGCGCAGGGGGCATTTTGGATACGCAGTATTTT
TRBJ2-3 TRBD2 TRBV5-1 - CASSFGGRLGDTQYF TGCGCCAGCAGCTTCGGCGGGAGGTTAGGAGATACGCAGTATTTT
TRBJ1-3 - TRBV27 - CASSFSVNSGNTIYF TGTGCCAGCAGTTTTTCGGTCAACTCTGGAAACACCATATATTTT
TRBJ2-7 TRBD2 TRBV6-2/TRBV6-3 - CASSYSWTSNSYEQYF TGTGCCAGCAGTTACTCCTGGACTAGTAACTCCTACGAGCAGTACTTC
TRBJ2-1 TRBD2 TRBV7-3 - CASSKTGTSVYNEQFF TGTGCCAGCAGCAAGACCGGGACTAGTGTCTACAATGAGCAGTTCTTC
TRBJ2-1 TRBD2 TRBV5-1 - CASSPGLVYNEQFF TGCGCCAGCAGCCCCGGACTAGTTTACAATGAGCAGTTCTTC
TRBJ2-1 TRBD2 TRBV12-3/TRBV12-4 - CASVREFINEQFF TGTGCCAGTGTGCGGGAGTTTATCAATGAGCAGTTCTTC
TRBJ2-1 TRBD2 TRBV19 - CASRFLAGGPNEQFF TGTGCCAGTAGATTCCTAGCGGGAGGGCCCAATGAGCAGTTCTTC
TRBJ1-1 - TRBV5-1 - CASSPDPTGIRGAFF TGCGCCAGCAGCCCTGACCCAACGGGGATCAGGGGAGCTTTCTTT
TRBJ2-1 TRBD2 TRBV19 - CASNLAGSSYNEQFF TGTGCCAGTAACCTAGCGGGGAGCTCCTACAATGAGCAGTTCTTC
TRBJ1-3 - TRBV6-6 - CASSPKQEGGNTIYF TGTGCCAGCAGTCCTAAACAGGAGGGTGGAAACACCATATATTTT
TRBJ1-3 TRBD1 TRBV3-1/TRBV3-2 - CASSQDRAWRDRGSGNTIYF TGTGCCAGCAGCCAAGATCGGGCATGGCGGGACAGGGGCTCTGGAAACACCATATATTTT
TRBJ2-5 - TRBV7-9 - CASSVLTGFQETQYF TGTGCCAGCAGCGTCCTAACCGGGTTTCAAGAGACCCAGTACTTC
TRBJ2-3 TRBD2 TRBV18 - CASSPPGLAKDTQYF TGTGCCAGCTCACCGCCGGGACTAGCAAAAGATACGCAGTATTTT
TRBJ1-2 - TRBV20-1 - CSAATIYGYTF TGCAGTGCCGCCACTATTTATGGCTACACCTTC
TRBJ1-6 - TRBV5-6 few CASSFGQGRSPLHF TGTGCCAGCAGCTTTGGGCAGGGCCGGTCACCCCTCCACTTT
TRBJ1-5 - TRBV6-5 - CASRRQDFDQPQHF TGTGCCAGCAGGCGACAGGACTTTGATCAGCCCCAGCATTTT
TRBJ2-7 TRBD1 TRBV7-8 - CASSPRQGGPYF TGTGCCAGCAGCCCGAGACAGGGCGGGCCGTACTTC
TRBJ1-4 - TRBV6-5 - CASTGPFATNEKLFF TGTGCCAGCACGGGTCCTTTTGCAACTAATGAAAAACTGTTTTTT
TRBJ1-1 TRBD1 TRBV6-5 once CASSRTGDTEAFF TGTGCCAGCAGTAGGACAGGTGACACTGAAGCTTTCTTT
TRBJ1-1 - TRBV4-1 - CASSQANRVGLTEAFF TGCGCCAGCAGCCAAGCGAACAGGGTCGGACTCACTGAAGCTTTCTTT
TRBJ1-1 - TRBV6-5 - CASSYSGAKEAFF TGTGCCAGCAGTTACTCGGGGGCTAAAGAAGCTTTCTTT
TRBJ2-1 TRBD2 TRBV6-5 - CASSYSMGTSSDQFF TGTGCCAGCAGTTACTCGATGGGGACTAGCAGCGATCAGTTCTTC
TRBJ2-6 - TRBV5-1 few CASSPGDESSGANVLTF TGCGCCAGCAGCCCGGGAGACGAAAGCTCTGGGGCCAACGTCCTGACTTTC
TRBJ2-5 TRBD2 TRBV6-6 once CASSSLLAGGPETQYF TGTGCCAGCAGTTCCCTTCTAGCGGGGGGGCCAGAGACCCAGTACTTC
TRBJ2-7 - TRBV11-2 - CASSPLLYEQYF TGTGCCAGCAGCCCCCTTCTGTACGAGCAGTACTTC
TRBJ1-6 TRBD1 TRBV2 - CASGGQGDSPLHF TGTGCCAGCGGGGGACAGGGAGATTCACCCCTCCACTTT
TRBJ2-4 - TRBV6-1 - CASSEWGERLAKNIQYF TGTGCCAGCAGTGAATGGGGGGAGCGGTTAGCCAAAAACATTCAGTACTTC
TRBJ1-1 TRBD1 TRBV29-1 - CSGQGYKTEAFF TGCAGCGGACAGGGTTACAAGACTGAAGCTTTCTTT
TRBJ2-7 - TRBV10-2 few CASAERGSYYEQYF TGCGCCAGCGCCGAACGGGGGTCCTACTACGAGCAGTACTTC
TRBJ2-7 TRBD2 TRBV5-1 few CASSSGLVFHEQYF TGCGCCAGCAGCTCGGGACTAGTCTTCCACGAGCAGTACTTC
TRBJ1-2 - TRBV7-2 - CASSLGGGVFGGYTF TGTGCCAGCAGCTTAGGGGGAGGTGTTTTTGGTGGCTACACCTTC
TRBJ2-7 - TRBV3-1/TRBV3-2 - CASTYSGSYEQYF TGTGCCAGCACCTATAGCGGAAGCTACGAGCAGTACTTC
TRBJ2-3 TRBD2 TRBV7-8 - CASSLSGGAGRADTQYF TGTGCCAGCAGCCTTAGCGGGGGGGCGGGGAGAGCAGATACGCAGTATTTT
TRBJ1-1 TRBD1 TRBV6-2/TRBV6-3 - CASSYSTGLGTEAFF TGTGCCAGCAGTTACTCGACAGGGTTGGGAACTGAAGCTTTCTTT
TRBJ1-1 TRBD1 TRBV7-8 - CASSLAPGQMNTEAFF TGTGCCAGCAGCTTAGCACCGGGACAGATGAACACTGAAGCTTTCTTT
TRBJ2-1 TRBD2 TRBV6-5 - CASTKAGGASEQFF TGTGCCAGCACCAAGGCGGGAGGGGCCAGTGAGCAGTTCTTC
TRBJ1-5 - TRBV27 - CASSGGFQPQHF TGTGCCAGCTCGGGTGGTTTTCAGCCCCAGCATTTT
TRBJ2-1 TRBD2 TRBV4-1 once CASSPTSGRSREQFF TGCGCCAGCAGTCCTACTAGCGGGAGATCGCGTGAGCAGTTCTTC
TRBJ2-7 - TRBV19 - CASSMSGVYEQYF TGTGCCAGTAGTATGTCCGGGGTCTACGAGCAGTACTTC
TRBJ2-1 TRBD2 TRBV30 - CAWSPLGGGASGEQFF TGTGCCTGGAGTCCACTTGGCGGGGGGGCCTCCGGGGAGCAGTTCTTC
TRBJ2-5 - TRBV5-1 - CASSTRLQGFGQETQYF TGCGCCAGCAGCACACGCCTACAGGGTTTCGGCCAAGAGACCCAGTACTTC
TRBJ2-5 TRBD2 TRBV27 - CASSGLAGVGETQYF TGTGCCAGCAGTGGACTAGCGGGAGTCGGAGAGACCCAGTACTTC